Presented here are 14 T cell receptor beta chains from one specimen sequenced in a study of T cell responses to AZD1222 COVID-19 vaccine. Assay: immunoSEQ multiplex PCR; the TCRdb copy retains only in-frame clones and omits some. Here the sample spans roughly 150,000 clones, 90% being singletons. The sample was peripheral blood, taken 28 days after the second AZD1222 dose. The receptors originated from an adult who received the AZD1222 COVID-19 vaccine.

The chain is built from TRBV30 and TRBJ2-6; either TRBD1 or TRBD2 may supply D (5 bases each). The CDR3 length is 16 residues. V gave up 3 bases and J gave up 2 bases, with 14 bases separating them. Germline V gives CDR1 GTSNPN, CDR2 SVGIG (reference sequence). The CDR3 reads CAWRVGVGTGANVLTF. The CDR3 DNA reads as TGTGCCTGGAGGGTGGGGGTTGGCACTGGGGCCAACGTCCTGACTTTC.

The chain recombines TRBV30 with TRBJ1-5, with unresolved D. This CDR3 is 14 amino acids long. Per the germline V gene, CDR1 is GTSNPN and CDR2 is SVGIG (reference sequence). Trimming pared 0 bases from V and 1 base from J, leaving 7 bases between. The CDR3 loop is CAWSVRASNQPQHF. Written as DNA, the CDR3 is TGTGCCTGGAGTGTCCGGGCCAGCAATCAGCCCCAGCATTTT.

The V and J genes are TRBV18 and TRBJ2-7; D is perhaps TRBD1 or TRBD2 (6 bases each). CDR3 length: 14 amino acids. Germline loops: CDR1 KGHSH, CDR2 LQKENI. V shed 6 bases and J shed 1 base, with 13 bases lying between them. The CDR3 DNA follows: TGTGCCAGCTCGCGGGACATCGATTCCTACGAGCAGTACTTC. It encodes CASSRDIDSYEQYF.

This chain links TRBV7-3 with TRBJ2-3; a possible D gene is TRBD2 (6 bases). V was cut by 5 bases and J by 4 bases, with 25 bases left in between. CDR3 length equals 18 residues. Germline V gene sequence: CDR1 SGHTA, CDR2 FQGTGA. The CDR3 DNA reads TGTGCCAGCAGCGATTTTGGGACTCGGATGACAAGAGCAGATACGCAGTATTTT. Its protein is CASSDFGTRMTRADTQYF. Based on the CDR3 plus reference TRBV7-3 and TRBJ2-3, the full variable domain is GAGVSQTPSNKVTEKGKYVELRCDPISGHTALYWYRQSLGQGPEFLIYFQGTGAADDSGLPNDRFFAVRPEGSVSTLKIQRTERGDSAVYLCASSDFGTRMTRADTQYFGPGTRLTVL.

The CDR3 region is CASSFPQGAEETQYF. CDR3 nucleotides: TGTGCCAGCAGCTTCCCGCAGGGGGCGGAAGAGACCCAGTACTTC. This chain joins TRBV7-9 and TRBJ2-5; 8 nucleotides line up with TRBD1. Germline CDR1 is SEHNR and CDR2 is FQNEAQ (reference sequence). Trimming cost V 3 bases and J 3 bases; bases outside gene matches: 6. The CDR3 length is 15 residues.

The rearrangement joins TRBV2 to TRBJ2-3; 7 nucleotides agree with TRBD1. Per the germline V gene, CDR1 is SNHLY and CDR2 is FYNNEI. The CDR3 has 15 amino acids. Trimming removed 5 bases from V and 2 bases from J; junction bases left unmatched: 7. The DNA for the CDR3 is TGTGCCAGCAGTCCTAGACAGGGCCCCACAGATACGCAGTATTTT. Its protein product is CASSPRQGPTDTQYF.

V usage is TRBV28 and J usage is TRBJ1-6, with 7 bases that match TRBD1. Trimming cost V 6 bases and J 7 bases; bases outside gene matches: 9. CDR1 is MDHEN and CDR2 is SYDVKM in the germline V gene. The CDR3 has 15 residues. The CDR3 DNA reads TGTGCCAGCAGATCCCAGGACAGGTACAATTCACCCCTCCACTTT. Encoded protein: CASRSQDRYNSPLHF.

The chain couples TRBV4-2 to TRBJ1-2; no reliable D call. CDR3 size: 17 residues. CDR1 and CDR2 (germline): LGHNA, YNFKEQ. Trimming shortened V by 0 bases and J by 1 base, and 15 bases separated the two germline ends. The DNA of the CDR3 is TGTGCCAGCAGCCAAGAGGGCAGGAGCCACAATAACTATGGCTACACCTTC. Translated, it gives CASSQEGRSHNNYGYTF.

The CDR3 sequence is CASSHDRGGEKLFF. The CDR3, as DNA: TGTGCCAGCAGCCATGACAGGGGAGGTGAAAAACTGTTTTTT. The chain is built from TRBV7-9 and TRBJ1-4, with 8 bases lining up with TRBD1. This CDR3 contains 14 residues. The junction had 6 bases not matched to a gene; V was cut back by 5 bases and J by 7 bases. The germline CDR1 and CDR2 sequences are SEHNR and FQNEAQ (reference sequence).

The chain uses TRBV28 and TRBJ1-2, with D unresolved. Trimming stripped 5 bases from V and 4 bases from J, with 17 bases between. CDR3 length: 15 amino acids. The germline V gene encodes CDR1 MDHEN and CDR2 SYDVKM. The CDR3 region has the DNA TGTGCCAGCAGTACGAATACCCGGCTCACCTATGGCTACACCTTC. Amino acid sequence: CASSTNTRLTYGYTF.

The J gene is TRBJ2-5, the V gene TRBV28; weak D call: TRBD2 (5 bases). Germline V gene lookup returns CDR1 MDHEN and CDR2 SYDVKM. V lost 6 bases and J 2 bases, leaving 13 bases between the germline ends. This CDR3 comprises 14 residues. DNA of the CDR3: TGTGCCAGCAGCCCCCGGGGAAGACAAGAGACCCAGTACTTC. This encodes CASSPRGRQETQYF.

The V and J genes are TRBV29-1 and TRBJ1-2, with no clear D. The CDR3 length is 12 residues. CDR1 and CDR2 (germline): SQVTM, ANQGSEA. Trimming left V 3 bases short and J 7 bases short, with 12 bases between. The CDR3 loop reads CSVEEAGGGYTF. CDR3 nucleotide sequence: TGCAGCGTTGAGGAAGCGGGTGGTGGCTACACCTTC.

The chain has TRBV5-1 and TRBJ2-1; the D gene is possibly TRBD2 (5 bases). The V end was cut by 4 bases, the J end by 2 bases, with 16 bases between. This CDR3 has 16 amino acids. Germline V gives CDR1 SGHRS, CDR2 YFSETQ. CDR3 nucleotide sequence: TGCGCCAGCAGCCTGGGTCGGAGCGGTCCCTACAATGAGCAGTTCTTC. It encodes CASSLGRSGPYNEQFF.

This clone was observed a single time. The chain links TRBV11-2 to TRBJ2-1, with 14 bases identical to TRBD2. Germline V gene sequence: CDR1 SGHAT, CDR2 FQNNGV. J lost 6 bases, V lost 7 bases, and 8 bases had no gene match. The CDR3 sequence is 16 residues long. CDR3 coding DNA: TGTGCCAGCACTCGCGGGGGACTAGCGGGGGTCAATGAGCAGTTCTTC. Translating gives CASTRGGLAGVNEQFF.